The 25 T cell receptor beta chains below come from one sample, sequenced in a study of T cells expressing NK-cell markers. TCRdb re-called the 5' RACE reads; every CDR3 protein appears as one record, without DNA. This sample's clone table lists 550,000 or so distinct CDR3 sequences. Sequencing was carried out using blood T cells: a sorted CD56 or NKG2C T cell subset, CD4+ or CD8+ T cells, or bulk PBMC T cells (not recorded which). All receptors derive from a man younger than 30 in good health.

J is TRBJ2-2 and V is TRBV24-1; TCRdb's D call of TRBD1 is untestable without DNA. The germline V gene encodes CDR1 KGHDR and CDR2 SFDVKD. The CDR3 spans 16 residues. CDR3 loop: CATSDPGSFATGELFF.

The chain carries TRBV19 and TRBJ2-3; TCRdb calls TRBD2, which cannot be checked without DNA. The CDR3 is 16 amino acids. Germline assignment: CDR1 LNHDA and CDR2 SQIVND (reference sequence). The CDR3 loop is CASSLPSGIGTDTQYF.

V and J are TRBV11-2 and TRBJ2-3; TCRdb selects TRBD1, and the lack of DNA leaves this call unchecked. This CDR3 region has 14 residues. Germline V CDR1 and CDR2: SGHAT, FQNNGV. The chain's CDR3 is CASSLGQTADTQYF.

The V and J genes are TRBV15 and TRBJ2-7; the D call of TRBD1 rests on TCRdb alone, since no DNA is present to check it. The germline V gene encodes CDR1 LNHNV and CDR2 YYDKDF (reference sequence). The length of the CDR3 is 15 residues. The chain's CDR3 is CATSRDLQDGYEQYF.

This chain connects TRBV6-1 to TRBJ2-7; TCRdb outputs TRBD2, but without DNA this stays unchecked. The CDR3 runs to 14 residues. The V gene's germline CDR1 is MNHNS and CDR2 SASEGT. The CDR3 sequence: CASTFGLASREQYF.

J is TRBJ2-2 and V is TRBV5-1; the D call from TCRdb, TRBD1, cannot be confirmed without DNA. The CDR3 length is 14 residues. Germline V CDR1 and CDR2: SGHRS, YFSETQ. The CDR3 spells CASSREGAPGELFF. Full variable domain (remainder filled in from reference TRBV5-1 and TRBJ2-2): KAGVTQTPRYLIKTRGQQVTLSCSPISGHRSVSWYQQTPGQGLQFLFEYFSETQRNKGNFPGRFSGRQFSNSRSEMNVSTLELGDSALYLCASSREGAPGELFFGEGSRLTVL.

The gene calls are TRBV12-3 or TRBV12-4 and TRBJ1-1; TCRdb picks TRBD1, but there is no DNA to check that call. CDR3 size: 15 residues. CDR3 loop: CASGPRKALNTEAFF.

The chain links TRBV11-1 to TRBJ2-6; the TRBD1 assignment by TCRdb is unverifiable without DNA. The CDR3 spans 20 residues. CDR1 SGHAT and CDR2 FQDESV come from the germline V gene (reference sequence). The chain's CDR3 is CASSLPKHRDKSSGANVLTF.

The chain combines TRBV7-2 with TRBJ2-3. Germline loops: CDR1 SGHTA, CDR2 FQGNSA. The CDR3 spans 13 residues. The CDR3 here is CASSTMPEDTQYF. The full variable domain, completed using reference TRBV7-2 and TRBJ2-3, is GAGVSQSPSNKVTEKGKDVELRCDPISGHTALYWYRQSLGQGLEFLIYFQGNSAPDKSGLPSDRFSAERTGGSVSTLTIQRTQQEDSAVYLCASSTMPEDTQYFGPGTRLTVL.

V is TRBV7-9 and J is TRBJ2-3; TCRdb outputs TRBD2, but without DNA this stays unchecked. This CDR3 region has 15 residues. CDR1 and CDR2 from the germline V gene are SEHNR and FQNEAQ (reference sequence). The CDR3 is CASSFQRDGRDTQYF. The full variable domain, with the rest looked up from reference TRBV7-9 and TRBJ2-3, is DTGVSQNPRHKITKRGQNVTFRCDPISEHNRLYWYRQTLGQGPEFLTYFQNEAQLEKSRLLSDRFSAERPKGSFSTLEIQRTEQGDSAMYLCASSFQRDGRDTQYFGPGTRLTVL.

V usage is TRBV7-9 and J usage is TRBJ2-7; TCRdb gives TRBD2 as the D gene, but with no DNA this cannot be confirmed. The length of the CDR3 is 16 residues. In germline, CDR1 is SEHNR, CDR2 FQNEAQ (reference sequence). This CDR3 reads CASSLWLAGVSYEQYF.

The CDR3 sequence: CASSSEATYNEQFF. J is TRBJ2-1 and V is TRBV6-2 or TRBV6-3. In germline, CDR1 is MNHEY, CDR2 SVGEGT. This CDR3 comprises 14 residues.

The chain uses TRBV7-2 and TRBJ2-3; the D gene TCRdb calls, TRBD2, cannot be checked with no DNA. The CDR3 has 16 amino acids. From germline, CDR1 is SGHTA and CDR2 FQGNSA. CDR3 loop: CASSLGLATWADTQYF.

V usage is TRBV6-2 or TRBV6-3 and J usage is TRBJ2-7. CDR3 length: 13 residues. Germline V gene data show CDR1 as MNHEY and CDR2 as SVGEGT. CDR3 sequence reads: CASSYLGPSEQYF.

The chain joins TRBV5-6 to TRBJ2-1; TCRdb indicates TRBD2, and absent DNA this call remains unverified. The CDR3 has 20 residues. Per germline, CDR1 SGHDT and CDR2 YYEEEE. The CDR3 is CASSSGLAGSRGGSYNEQFF.

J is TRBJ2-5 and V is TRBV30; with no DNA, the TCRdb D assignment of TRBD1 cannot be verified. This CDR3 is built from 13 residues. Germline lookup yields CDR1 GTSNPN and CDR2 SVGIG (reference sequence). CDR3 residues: CAWMGGKKETQYF.

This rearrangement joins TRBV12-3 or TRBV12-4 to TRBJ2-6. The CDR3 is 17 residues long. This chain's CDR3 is CASSLARQSSGANVLTF.

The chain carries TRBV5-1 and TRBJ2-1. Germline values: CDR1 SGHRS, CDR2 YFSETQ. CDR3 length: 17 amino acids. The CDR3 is CASRATYGLNSYNEQFF.

The CDR3 protein is CASSLPYNEQFF. The chain combines TRBV7-9 with TRBJ2-1. The CDR3 extends over 12 amino acids. The germline gives CDR1 SEHNR, CDR2 FQNEAQ (reference sequence).

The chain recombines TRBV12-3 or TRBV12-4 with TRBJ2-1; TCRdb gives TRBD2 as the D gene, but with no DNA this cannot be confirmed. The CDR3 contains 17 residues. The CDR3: CASTPRKRSSSYNEQFF.

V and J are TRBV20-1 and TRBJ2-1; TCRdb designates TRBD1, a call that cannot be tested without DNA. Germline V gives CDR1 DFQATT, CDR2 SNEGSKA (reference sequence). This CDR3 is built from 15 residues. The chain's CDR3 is CSTRTLGTSNDEQFF.

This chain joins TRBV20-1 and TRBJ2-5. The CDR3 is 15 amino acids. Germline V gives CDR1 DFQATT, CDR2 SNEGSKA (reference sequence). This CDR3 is CSARAIAQPTETQYF.

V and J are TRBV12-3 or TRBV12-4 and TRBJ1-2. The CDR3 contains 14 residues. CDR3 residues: CASSPHSGNYGYTF.

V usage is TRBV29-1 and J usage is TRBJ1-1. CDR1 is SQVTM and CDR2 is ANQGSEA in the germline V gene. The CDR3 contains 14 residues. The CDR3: CSVATWGGDTEAFF.

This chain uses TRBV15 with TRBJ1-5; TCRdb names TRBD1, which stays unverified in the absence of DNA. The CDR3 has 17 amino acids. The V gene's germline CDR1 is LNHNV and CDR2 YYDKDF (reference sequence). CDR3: CATSRDRQGTVNQPQHF.